This T cell receptor (beta chain) stems from a study of type 1 regulatory T cells. One entry per CDR3 protein, called by TCRdb with MiXCR from the reads. Here the sample spans 75,000 to 100,000 distinct CDR3 sequences, about a third being singletons. The sequence came from a human donor in good health. Material for sequencing was CD4+ T cells, either the whole sample or a sorted fraction (not recorded which).

CDR3 coding DNA: TGTGCCAGCTCACCGGAGCTAGCGAGCTGGAACACCGGGGAGCTGTTTTTT. Translating gives CASSPELASWNTGELFF. The chain uses TRBV18 and TRBJ2-2; weak D call: TRBD2 (6 bases). Per germline, CDR1 KGHSH and CDR2 LQKENI. There are 17 residues in the CDR3. Trimming stripped 3 bases from V and 1 base from J, with 15 bases between. The complete variable domain, with remaining parts taken from reference TRBV18 and TRBJ2-2, reads NAGVMQNPRHLVRRRGQEARLRCSPMKGHSHVYWYRQLPEEGLKFMVYLQKENIIDESGMPKERFSAEFPKEGPSILRIQQVVRGDSAAYFCASSPELASWNTGELFFGEGSRLTVL.